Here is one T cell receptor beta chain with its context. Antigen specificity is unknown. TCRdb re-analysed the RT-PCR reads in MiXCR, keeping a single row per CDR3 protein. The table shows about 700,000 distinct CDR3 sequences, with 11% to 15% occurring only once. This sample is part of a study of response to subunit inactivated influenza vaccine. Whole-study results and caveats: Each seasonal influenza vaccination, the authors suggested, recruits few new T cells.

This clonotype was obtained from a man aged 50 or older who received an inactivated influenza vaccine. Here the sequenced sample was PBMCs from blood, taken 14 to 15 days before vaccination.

For the CDR3, the DNA is TGTGCCAGCAGTGGCTGGGACACCTTGAACTATGGCTACACCTTC. Translating it yields CASSGWDTLNYGYTF. This chain uses TRBV7-9 with TRBJ1-2, with D possibly matching TRBD1 (6 bases). Deletions cut 6 bases from V and 2 bases from J, with 16 bases between. This CDR3 is 15 amino acids long. CDR1 and CDR2 from the germline V gene are SEHNR and FQNEAQ (reference sequence).